Presented here are 4 T cell receptor beta chains from one specimen sequenced in a study of CD8+ T cells in alopecia areata. RNA extraction and reverse transcription yielded cDNA as sequencing template. TCRdb's table, derived via immunoSEQ multiplex PCR, lists solely in-frame clones and lacks some. The sample has about 220,000 clones, under 75% seen once. Regarding treatment: oral pan-JAK inhibitor, 5-10 mg twice daily. The sequencing used CD4+ T cells sorted from blood, collected at week 4, from a patient treated with tofacitinib. These receptors came from a human donor with alopecia areata.

The chain uses TRBV4-2 and TRBJ2-7, with TRBD1 identical over 8 bases. CDR1 and CDR2 (germline): LGHNA, YNFKEQ. This CDR3 has 15 amino acids. Losses at the gene ends were 5 bases for V and 6 bases for J; bases not matched to a gene: 12. The CDR3 loop is CASSREDRAPSEQYF. The CDR3 DNA is TGTGCCAGCAGCAGGGAGGACAGGGCTCCCTCCGAGCAGTACTTC.

This clone showed up just a few times. V is TRBV4-3 and J is TRBJ2-1, with TRBD2 matching over 9 bases. CDR1 is LGHNA and CDR2 is YSLEER in the germline V gene. This CDR3 region has 16 residues. After removal of 0 bases from V and 5 bases from J, the junction contained 5 bases not matched to a gene. The CDR3 region has the DNA TGCGCCAGCAGCCAAGAGGTCCTAGCGGGGAACAATGAGCAGTTCTTC. It yields the protein CASSQEVLAGNNEQFF.

This clone was seen more than once but under ten times. The rearrangement uses TRBV11-2 and TRBJ2-5; TRBD1 matches 7 bases. Trimming cost V 3 bases and J 7 bases; bases outside gene matches: 8. The CDR3 length is 14 residues. From germline, CDR1 is SGHAT and CDR2 FQNNGV. The DNA of the CDR3 is TGTGCCAGCAGCTTTCGACAGGGTATCGGGACCCAGTACTTC. It yields the protein CASSFRQGIGTQYF.

In nucleotides, the CDR3 is TGTGCCTGGGCCCGAGTGGGCACCGGGGAGCTGTTTTTT. Its translation is CAWARVGTGELFF. This chain joins TRBV30 and TRBJ2-2; D ambiguous. V lost 5 bases and J 4 bases, leaving 11 bases between the germline ends. There are 13 residues in the CDR3. CDR1 GTSNPN and CDR2 SVGIG come from the germline V gene (reference sequence).